This T cell receptor (beta chain) was captured by sequencing in a study of T cells in Graves' hyperthyroidism and ophthalmopathy. The study, taken as a whole, reports: Clonotypes that were expanded in thyroid above 0.001 mostly appeared in blood too. Prediction of ophthalmopathy progression came a median approximately 6.5 months pre-onset.

Germline-derived CDR1 and CDR2 are MNHEY and SVGEGT. Trimming pared 0 bases from V and 2 bases from J, leaving 11 bases between. The CDR3 extends over 15 amino acids. This clonotype showed up just a few times. Its target is not known. RNA transcripts served as the template for amplifying TCR beta CDR3 regions. The primer set for the first-round RT-PCR of the TCR CDR3 was HTBI. MiXCR, applied by TCRdb to the multiplex PCR reads, yields one record per CDR3 protein. This table holds 500,000 to 650,000 distinct CDR3 sequences, around 20% found once. Active moderate-to-severe ophthalmopathy, Clinical Activity Score at least 3, NOSPECS at least 4, under 3 months' duration. Those patients with uncontrolled infection, other autoimmune disease, pregnancy or lactation were excluded.

This TCR was recovered from a middle-aged man with Graves' ophthalmopathy. Sequenced: blood. The rearrangement links TRBV6-2 or TRBV6-3 to TRBJ2-7; D gene ambiguous. The CDR3 region is CASSYSSTLPYEQYF. In DNA form, the CDR3 reads TGTGCCAGCAGTTACTCGTCTACCCTTCCCTACGAGCAGTACTTC.